This is a list of T cell receptor beta chains from one sample in a study of T cell changes during pregnancy in multiple sclerosis. Generated by immunoSEQ multiplex PCR, the TCRdb table keeps only in-frame clones and is missing some. The table includes roughly 48,000 clones, approximately 92% detected once. The starting material was CD4+ T cells from peripheral blood mononuclear cells, obtained in the second trimester of pregnancy. The receptors originated from a female donor in good health, enrolled as a control in a pregnancy study. The CDR3 runs from the conserved cysteine through the conserved F or W. Each record gives: J gene, V gene, clone size, D gene, CDR3 protein, CDR3 DNA. D genes are given only for firm matches. Clone size is shown for a subset of rows, as once, few, many or a class of expanded clone.

TRBJ2-1	TRBV4-1	-	TRBD2	CASSPWGSGRGNEQFF	TGCGCCAGCAGCCCCTGGGGTAGCGGGAGGGGGAATGAGCAGTTCTTC
TRBJ2-1	TRBV28	-	TRBD1	CASSPDRGHNEQFF	TGTGCCAGCAGTCCCGACAGGGGCCACAATGAGCAGTTCTTC
TRBJ1-6	TRBV7-8	-	TRBD1	CASSLTGLVYNSPLHF	TGTGCCAGCAGCTTGACAGGGTTGGTCTATAATTCACCCCTCCACTTT
TRBJ1-2	TRBV5-8	-	TRBD1	CASSHGQGATGYTF	TGTGCCAGCAGCCATGGACAGGGAGCGACCGGCTACACCTTC
TRBJ1-1	TRBV5-1	-	-	CASSTQGTEAFF	TGCGCCAGCAGCACACAGGGAACTGAAGCTTTCTTT
TRBJ2-7	TRBV4-2	-	TRBD2	CASSQETGGPYEQYF	TGTGCCAGCAGCCAAGAAACGGGGGGGCCCTACGAGCAGTACTTC
TRBJ2-3	TRBV28	-	TRBD1	CASRTTGADTQYF	TGTGCCAGCAGAACGACAGGGGCAGATACGCAGTATTTT
TRBJ2-4	TRBV6-5	-	TRBD2	CASSLAGGPDIQYF	TGTGCCAGCAGCTTAGCGGGAGGGCCGGACATTCAGTACTTC
TRBJ1-5	TRBV7-2	-	-	CASSERRAPGTSRTPQHF	TGTGCCAGCAGCGAGAGAAGGGCACCGGGAACTTCCCGTACGCCCCAGCATTTT
TRBJ2-1	TRBV2	-	-	CASSERASSYNEQFF	TGTGCCAGCAGTGAAAGGGCTAGCAGTTACAATGAGCAGTTCTTC
TRBJ2-1	TRBV5-4	-	-	CASSLEVMGREQFF	TGTGCCAGCAGCTTGGAGGTTATGGGGCGTGAGCAGTTCTTC
TRBJ2-7	TRBV7-9	once	-	CASATRRRGVKGEEQYF	TGTGCCAGCGCCACCCGCCGGCGGGGAGTTAAGGGAGAGGAGCAGTACTTC
TRBJ1-2	TRBV5-4	-	-	CASSGQDSLPIYTF	TGTGCCAGCAGCGGGCAAGACAGCCTCCCTATCTACACCTTC
TRBJ1-3	TRBV4-2	-	-	CASSQGGPPTDTIYF	TGTGCCAGCAGCCAAGGAGGGCCCCCTACGGACACCATATATTTT
TRBJ2-5	TRBV30	once	-	CAWSVKALGHQYF	TGTGCCTGGAGTGTAAAAGCTCTCGGTCACCAGTACTTC
TRBJ1-6	TRBV30	once	-	CAWTRETGSPLHF	TGTGCCTGGACTAGGGAAACAGGTTCACCCCTCCACTTT
TRBJ1-1	TRBV5-1	-	TRBD1	CASSLMTGTNTEAFF	TGCGCCAGCAGCTTAATGACAGGGACAAACACTGAAGCTTTCTTT
TRBJ1-5	TRBV7-9	-	TRBD1	CASSDQGATGQPQHF	TGTGCCAGCAGCGACCAGGGGGCAACGGGTCAGCCCCAGCATTTT
TRBJ1-3	TRBV18	-	TRBD1	CASSLRQGSSGNTIYF	TGTGCCAGCTCACTTAGACAGGGGTCCTCTGGAAACACCATATATTTT
TRBJ2-3	TRBV5-1	-	TRBD2	CASSLVVAGGPVSDTQYF	TGCGCCAGCAGCTTGGTAGTAGCGGGAGGGCCAGTATCAGATACGCAGTATTTT
TRBJ2-3	TRBV7-2	-	-	CASSFLRTDTQYF	TGTGCCAGCAGCTTCCTTAGAACAGATACGCAGTATTTT
TRBJ1-2	TRBV7-9	-	-	CASSSRGYGYTF	TGTGCCAGCAGCTCCAGGGGCTATGGCTACACCTTC
TRBJ2-1	TRBV6-4	-	TRBD2	CASSGGGAYNEQFF	TGTGCCAGCAGTGGCGGGGGGGCCTACAATGAGCAGTTCTTC
TRBJ2-3	TRBV7-9	-	TRBD2	CASSVASGSDADTQYF	TGTGCCAGCAGCGTTGCTAGCGGGAGTGACGCAGATACGCAGTATTTT
TRBJ2-1	TRBV5-1	-	TRBD2	CASTTSGGAYNEQFF	TGCGCCAGCACTACGAGCGGGGGGGCCTACAATGAGCAGTTCTTC
TRBJ1-1	TRBV5-5	-	-	CASSSIMLQGSTEAFF	TGTGCCAGCAGCTCGATTATGTTACAGGGTAGTACTGAAGCTTTCTTT
TRBJ2-3	TRBV28	-	-	CASSFIQDNTDTQYF	TGTGCCAGCAGTTTTATTCAAGACAACACAGATACGCAGTATTTT
TRBJ1-2	TRBV30	once	TRBD1	CAWSGTGGGYTF	TGTGCCTGGAGTGGGACAGGAGGAGGCTACACCTTC
TRBJ2-7	TRBV7-8	once	TRBD2	CASSLAELAGSLQYF	TGTGCCAGCAGCTTAGCTGAGCTAGCGGGATCCCTGCAGTACTTC
TRBJ2-7	TRBV21-1	-	-	CASSKVATDYEQYF	TGTGCCAGCAGCAAAGTAGCGACGGACTACGAGCAGTACTTC
TRBJ2-5	TRBV7-2	-	-	CASSSERETQYF	TGTGCCAGCAGCTCAGAGCGGGAGACCCAGTACTTC
TRBJ2-7	TRBV19	-	TRBD2	CASSLSGSSYEQYF	TGTGCCAGTAGTCTTAGCGGGAGTTCCTACGAGCAGTACTTC
TRBJ1-1	TRBV7-9	-	-	CASSSQTLMNTEAFF	TGTGCCAGCAGCTCGCAGACACTCATGAACACTGAAGCTTTCTTT
TRBJ1-2	TRBV30	once	-	CAWAPGPNYGYTF	TGTGCCTGGGCTCCTGGGCCCAACTATGGCTACACCTTC
TRBJ1-5	TRBV7-2	once	-	CASSGGGSNQPQHF	TGTGCCAGCAGCGGGGGGGGGAGCAATCAGCCCCAGCATTTT
TRBJ2-1	TRBV5-1	-	TRBD2	CASRRNAGTSGKNEQFF	TGCGCCAGCAGGAGAAACGCCGGGACTAGCGGGAAGAATGAGCAGTTCTTC
TRBJ2-7	TRBV6-5	-	TRBD2	CASSILAGASYEQYF	TGTGCCAGCAGCATCCTAGCGGGTGCGTCCTACGAGCAGTACTTC
TRBJ1-1	TRBV7-9	-	TRBD1	CASSRPGQGPKGRAFF	TGTGCCAGCAGCCGACCGGGACAGGGCCCGAAAGGTCGAGCTTTCTTT